Listed here are 5 T cell receptor beta chains from one sample, sequenced in a study of blood T cell repertoires in COVID-19. TCRdb's copy holds only in-frame clones and misses some; the assay was immunoSEQ multiplex PCR. Here the sample spans under 300,000 clones, over 75% being singletons. The sample was peripheral blood. Receptors were obtained from a woman in her 40s who had recovered from COVID-19.

A few counts support this clone. The CDR3 DNA reads TGTGCCAGCAGTTACCCTGGACTAGCGGGCGAGCAGTACTTC. Amino acid sequence: CASSYPGLAGEQYF. The chain links TRBV6-2 or TRBV6-3 to TRBJ2-7, with 11 bases lining up with TRBD2. Germline loops: CDR1 MNHEY, CDR2 SVGEGT. Trimming took 2 bases from V and 6 from J; bases not matched to a gene: 3. The CDR3 consists of 14 residues.

The V gene is TRBV5-6, the J gene TRBJ1-4, with a possible D match to TRBD1 (6 bases). Per the germline V gene, CDR1 is SGHDT and CDR2 is YYEEEE. The CDR3 loop spans 14 amino acids. V was shortened by 0 bases and J by 6 bases, with 9 bases between the two germline ends. The DNA for the CDR3 is TGTGCCAGCAGCTTGGGACAGGTACATGAAAAACTGTTTTTT. Amino acid sequence: CASSLGQVHEKLFF.

The chain uses TRBV2 and TRBJ2-5; TRBD1 matches at 10 bases. Germline assignment: CDR1 SNHLY and CDR2 FYNNEI. The CDR3 sequence is 14 residues long. With V trimmed by 6 bases and J by 5 bases, 6 bases remained unmatched. CDR3 coding DNA: TGTGCCAGCAGGAGGACAGGGGGAGGGGAGACCCAGTACTTC. Its protein is CASRRTGGGETQYF.

The table lists this clone with a count of one. The chain employs TRBV9 and TRBJ2-3, with TRBD2 matching 11 bases. The CDR3 is made up of 15 amino acids. With 4 bases clipped from V and 4 bases from J, the junction kept 5 bases outside the gene matches. Germline CDR1 is SGDLS and CDR2 is YYNGEE. The CDR3 loop reads CASSLSGRDADTQYF. The CDR3 DNA reads as TGTGCCAGCAGCCTTAGCGGGAGGGACGCAGATACGCAGTATTTT.

This clone is a singleton in its sample. The chain employs TRBV2 and TRBJ2-1; 8 bases are a match to TRBD2. Per the germline V gene, CDR1 is SNHLY and CDR2 is FYNNEI. The CDR3 has 15 residues. The ends lost 3 bases at V and 8 bases at J; junction bases unmatched: 9. The CDR3 DNA reads TGTGCCAGCAGTGAGACGGGACTAGTCAGCGATGAGCAGTTCTTC. It codes for CASSETGLVSDEQFF.